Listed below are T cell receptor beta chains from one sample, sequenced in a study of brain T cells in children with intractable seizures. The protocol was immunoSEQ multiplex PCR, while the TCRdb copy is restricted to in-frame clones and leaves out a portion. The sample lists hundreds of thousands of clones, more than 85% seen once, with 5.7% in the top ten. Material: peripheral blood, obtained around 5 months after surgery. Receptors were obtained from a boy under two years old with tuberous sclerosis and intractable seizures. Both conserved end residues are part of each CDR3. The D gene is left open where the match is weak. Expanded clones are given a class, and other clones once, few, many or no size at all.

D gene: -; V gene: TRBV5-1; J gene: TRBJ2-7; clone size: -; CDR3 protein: CASSLEGSAYEQYF; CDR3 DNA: TGCGCCAGCAGCTTGGAAGGATCAGCCTACGAGCAGTACTTC
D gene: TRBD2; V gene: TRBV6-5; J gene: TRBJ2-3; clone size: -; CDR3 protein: CASSYRLAGPDTQYF; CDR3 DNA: TGTGCCAGCAGCTACCGACTAGCGGGGCCAGATACGCAGTATTTT
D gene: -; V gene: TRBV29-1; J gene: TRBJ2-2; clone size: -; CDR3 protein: CSVEVHGQSGFGELFF; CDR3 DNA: TGCAGCGTTGAAGTGCATGGACAGTCCGGGTTCGGGGAGCTGTTTTTT
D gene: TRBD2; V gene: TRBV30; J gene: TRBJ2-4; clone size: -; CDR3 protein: CAWTRLGLAGDRAKNIQYF; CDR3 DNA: TGTGCCTGGACGAGGTTGGGACTAGCGGGAGATCGAGCCAAAAACATTCAGTACTTC
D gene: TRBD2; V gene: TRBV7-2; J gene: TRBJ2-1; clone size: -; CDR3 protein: CASSPQLLAGGNEQFF; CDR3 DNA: TGTGCCAGCAGCCCCCAGTTACTAGCGGGGGGGAATGAGCAGTTCTTC
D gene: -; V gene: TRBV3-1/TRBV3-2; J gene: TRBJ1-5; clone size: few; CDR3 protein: CASSPSRGQGSNQPQHF; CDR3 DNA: TGTGCCAGCAGCCCATCCCGGGGGCAAGGGAGCAATCAGCCCCAGCATTTT
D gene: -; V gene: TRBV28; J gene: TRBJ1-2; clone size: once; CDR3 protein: CASSLTRRTSYGYTF; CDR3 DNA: TGTGCCAGCAGCCTTACAAGAAGGACTAGCTATGGCTACACCTTC
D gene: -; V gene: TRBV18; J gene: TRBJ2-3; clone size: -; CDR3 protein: CASSPRSDTQYF; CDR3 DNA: TGTGCCAGCTCACCAAGATCAGATACGCAGTATTTT
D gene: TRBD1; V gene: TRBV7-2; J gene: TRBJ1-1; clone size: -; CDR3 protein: CASSPQGGEMNTEAFF; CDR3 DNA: TGTGCCAGCAGCCCGCAGGGGGGCGAGATGAACACTGAAGCTTTCTTT
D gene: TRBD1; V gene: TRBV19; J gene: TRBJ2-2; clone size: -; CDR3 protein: CASSTMDRVDTGELFF; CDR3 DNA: TGTGCCAGTAGTACCATGGACAGGGTTGACACCGGGGAGCTGTTTTTT
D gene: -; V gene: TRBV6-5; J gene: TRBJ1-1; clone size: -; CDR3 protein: CASSLSGPSEAFF; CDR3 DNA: TGTGCCAGCAGTTTATCGGGCCCCAGTGAAGCTTTCTTT
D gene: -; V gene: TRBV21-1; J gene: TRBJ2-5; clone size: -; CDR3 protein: CASWDRLLWETQYF; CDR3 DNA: TGTGCCAGTTGGGACAGACTATTGTGGGAGACCCAGTACTTC
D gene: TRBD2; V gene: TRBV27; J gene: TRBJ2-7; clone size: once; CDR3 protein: CASIQGWTSDPYEQYF; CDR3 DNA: TGTGCCAGCATCCAAGGGTGGACTAGCGACCCCTACGAGCAGTACTTC
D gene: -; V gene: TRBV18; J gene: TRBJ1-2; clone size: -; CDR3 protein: CASSPQGANYGYTF; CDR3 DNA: TGTGCCAGCTCACCACAGGGGGCTAACTATGGCTACACCTTC
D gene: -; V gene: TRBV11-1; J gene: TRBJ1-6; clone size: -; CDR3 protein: CASSLAGSPLHF; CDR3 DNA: TGTGCCAGCAGCTTAGCGGGTTCACCCCTCCACTTT
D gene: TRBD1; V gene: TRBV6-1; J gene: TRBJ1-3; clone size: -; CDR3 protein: CASSEYGQGRSGNTIYF; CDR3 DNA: TGTGCCAGCAGTGAATATGGACAGGGACGCTCTGGAAACACCATATATTTT
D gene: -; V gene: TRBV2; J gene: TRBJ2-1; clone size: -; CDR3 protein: CASSPYNEQFF; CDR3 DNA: TGTGCCAGCAGTCCCTACAATGAGCAGTTCTTC
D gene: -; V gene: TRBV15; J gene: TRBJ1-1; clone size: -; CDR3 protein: CATSRAGRMNTEAFF; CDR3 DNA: TGTGCCACCAGCAGAGCCGGCAGGATGAACACTGAAGCTTTCTTT
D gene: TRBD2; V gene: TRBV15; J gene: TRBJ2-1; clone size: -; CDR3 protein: CATSRDQLAVEQFF; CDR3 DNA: TGTGCCACCAGCAGAGATCAACTAGCGGTTGAGCAGTTCTTC
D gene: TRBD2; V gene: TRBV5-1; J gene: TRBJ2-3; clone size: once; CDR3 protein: CASSNVVAGGPDTQYF; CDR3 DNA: TGCGCCAGCAGCAACGTGGTAGCGGGGGGGCCAGATACGCAGTATTTT
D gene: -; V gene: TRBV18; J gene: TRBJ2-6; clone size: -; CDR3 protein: CASSPTGRIPGANVLTF; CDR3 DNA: TGTGCCAGCTCACCCACAGGGAGAATCCCTGGGGCCAACGTCCTGACTTTC
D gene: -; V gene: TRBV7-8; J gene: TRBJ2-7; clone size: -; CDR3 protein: CASSFVRDPFSEQYF; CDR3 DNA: TGTGCCAGCAGCTTCGTTCGGGACCCCTTCAGCGAGCAGTACTTC
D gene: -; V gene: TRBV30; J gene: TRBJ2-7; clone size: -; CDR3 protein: CAWSGDRLYEQYF; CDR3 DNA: TGTGCCTGGAGTGGCGACAGGTTGTACGAGCAGTACTTC
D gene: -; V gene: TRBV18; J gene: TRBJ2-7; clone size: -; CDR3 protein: CASQRDSGYAYEQYF; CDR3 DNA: TGTGCCAGCCAACGTGATTCTGGATACGCCTACGAGCAGTACTTC